Below are 26 T cell receptor beta chains sequenced from a single sample in a study of radiotherapy plus CTLA-4 blockade in lung cancer. Data came from immunoSEQ multiplex PCR; TCRdb stores just in-frame clones and leaves some out. Of approximately 67,000 clones in the sample, approximately 83% were seen once. This specimen was peripheral blood, taken from a patient treated with radiotherapy plus ipilimumab. These receptors originate from a human donor with non-small cell lung cancer who had a partial response to radiotherapy plus ipilimumab.

The chain uses TRBV5-1 and TRBJ2-5; TRBD2 matches 12 bases. The CDR3 is made up of 17 amino acids. The germline gives CDR1 SGHRS, CDR2 YFSETQ. V trimming: 0 bases; J trimming: 5 bases; junction bases outside the gene matches: 8. Written as DNA, the CDR3 is TGCGCCAGCAGCTTGGGCTCCCTAGCGGGAGGGAAGGAGACCCAGTACTTC. Its protein is CASSLGSLAGGKETQYF.

The table lists this clone with a few counts. This chain links TRBV9 with TRBJ1-4, with D maybe TRBD1 (5 bases). The CDR3 length is 14 residues. CDR1 SGDLS and CDR2 YYNGEE come from the germline V gene. V was trimmed by 0 bases and J by 8 bases, leaving 11 bases between them. CDR3 coding DNA: TGTGCCAGCAGCGTAGCTGGGCAGGGCGAAAAACTGTTTTTT. Translating it yields CASSVAGQGEKLFF.

V is TRBV28 and J is TRBJ2-1; no reliable D call. The CDR3 has 10 amino acids. V was shortened by 4 bases and J by 10 bases, with 5 bases between the two germline ends. Germline CDR1 and CDR2: MDHEN and SYDVKM. The CDR3 is CASSSREQFF. The CDR3 coding sequence is TGTGCCAGCAGTTCGAGAGAGCAGTTCTTC.

The chain couples TRBV10-1 to TRBJ2-5; no clear D gene. Looked up from germline, CDR1 is WNHNN and CDR2 is SYGVQD (reference sequence). V was pared by 0 bases and J by 1 base, with 12 bases between. This CDR3 is 16 amino acids long. For the CDR3, the DNA is TGCGCCAGCAGTGAGTCAACTTCCCACAGCCAAGAGACCCAGTACTTC. Its translation: CASSESTSHSQETQYF.

The chain recombines TRBV7-2 with TRBJ1-1; D ambiguous. The CDR3 is 14 residues long. Germline V gene sequence: CDR1 SGHTA, CDR2 FQGNSA. V dropped 3 bases and J dropped 1 base, with 9 bases sitting between them. CDR3 loop: CASSLRSANTEAFF. The CDR3 DNA reads as TGTGCCAGCAGCTTGAGGTCCGCGAACACTGAAGCTTTCTTT. Full variable domain (outside the CDR3, taken from reference TRBV7-2 and TRBJ1-1): GAGVSQSPSNKVTEKGKDVELRCDPISGHTALYWYRQSLGQGLEFLIYFQGNSAPDKSGLPSDRFSAERTGGSVSTLTIQRTQQEDSAVYLCASSLRSANTEAFFGQGTRLTVV.

This clone has only one observation. This CDR3 reads CASSLSRGGEMNTEAFF. For the CDR3, the DNA is TGTGCCAGCAGCTTATCGAGGGGGGGGGAGATGAACACTGAAGCTTTCTTT. The rearrangement links TRBV7-6 to TRBJ1-1; TRBD1 might be the D (6 bases). This CDR3 comprises 17 residues. Trimming removed 2 bases from V and 0 bases from J, with 16 bases in between. The germline V gene encodes CDR1 SGHVS and CDR2 FNYEAQ.

The V and J genes are TRBV6-5 and TRBJ2-5; 8 bases fit TRBD1. V dropped 6 bases and J dropped 5; count of bases not matched to a gene: 5. The CDR3 covers 13 residues. Germline V gene lookup returns CDR1 MNHEY and CDR2 SVGAGI. In DNA, the CDR3 is TGTGCCAGCAGCCACGGACAGGGTGAGACCCAGTACTTC. It encodes CASSHGQGETQYF.

This clone was seen only a few times. The chain uses TRBV4-2 and TRBJ2-5, with D unclear. Germline CDR1 reads LGHNA; CDR2 reads YNFKEQ. Trimming left V 0 bases short and J 5 bases short, with 4 bases between. CDR3 length: 12 amino acids. The CDR3 coding sequence is TGTGCCAGCAGCCAAGACCGGGAGACCCAGTACTTC. It encodes CASSQDRETQYF.

This rearrangement joins TRBV6-1 to TRBJ2-3; D unclear. V was trimmed by 5 bases and J by 4 bases, leaving 7 bases between them. CDR1 MNHNS and CDR2 SASEGT come from the germline V gene. This CDR3 region has 12 residues. CDR3 protein: CASSRVADTQYF. DNA for the CDR3: TGTGCCAGCAGTCGAGTAGCAGATACGCAGTATTTT.

The V call is TRBV25-1, the J call TRBJ2-7, with 7 positions matching TRBD1. The V gene end was trimmed by 3 bases and the J gene end by 6 bases; junction bases not matched to a gene: 8. Germline CDR1 MGHDK, CDR2 SYGVNS. CDR3 length: 14 amino acids. The CDR3 region is CASSEHRQGGEQYF. The CDR3 bases are TGTGCCAGCAGTGAGCACCGACAGGGCGGCGAGCAGTACTTC.

The V and J genes are TRBV7-9 and TRBJ1-1; 8 positions match TRBD1. Trimming took 4 bases from V and 4 from J; bases not matched to a gene: 11. This CDR3 has 16 residues. Germline CDR1 reads SEHNR; CDR2 reads FQNEAQ (reference sequence). CDR3 in amino acids: CASSSTRTGMVTEAFF. CDR3 sequence (DNA): TGTGCCAGCAGCTCTACGAGGACAGGGATGGTCACTGAAGCTTTCTTT.

The chain joins TRBV19 to TRBJ2-6; the D gene is possibly TRBD1 (5 bases). V lost 6 bases to trimming and J lost 4 bases, with 13 bases between them. The CDR3 consists of 15 residues. Germline loops: CDR1 LNHDA, CDR2 SQIVND (reference sequence). CDR3 amino acids: CASSPQGIGANVLTF. The CDR3 DNA sequence: TGTGCCAGTAGCCCCCAGGGTATCGGGGCCAACGTCCTGACTTTC.

For the CDR3, the DNA is TGCGCCAGCAGCTTAGGGACAGGGAGCGATCAGCCCCAGCATTTT. Protein sequence: CASSLGTGSDQPQHF. The rearrangement uses TRBV5-1 and TRBJ1-5, with 9 bases aligning to TRBD1. The CDR3 length is 15 residues. Germline V gene data show CDR1 as SGHRS and CDR2 as YFSETQ. J was trimmed by 5 bases and V by 2 bases; bases with no gene match: 5.

This chain uses TRBV29-1 with TRBJ1-2; no clear D gene. CDR3 length equals 13 residues. V lost 4 bases and J 3 bases, leaving 12 bases between the germline ends. The germline V gene encodes CDR1 SQVTM and CDR2 ANQGSEA. The CDR3 loop reads CSVARLRDYGYTF. The CDR3 region has the DNA TGCAGCGTTGCCAGGTTGAGAGACTATGGCTACACCTTC.

The chain is built from TRBV19 and TRBJ1-1, with 9 bases lining up with TRBD1. The CDR3 is made up of 15 amino acids. V shed 3 bases, J shed 4 bases, and the junction held 6 bases outside the gene matches. Germline CDR1 and CDR2: LNHDA and SQIVND (reference sequence). The CDR3 reads CASSISRTGVTEAFF. In DNA, the CDR3 is TGTGCCAGTAGTATTTCGAGGACAGGGGTCACTGAAGCTTTCTTT.

This clone came up a few times. This chain links TRBV28 with TRBJ1-4; D ambiguous. Trimming took 5 bases from V and 5 from J, leaving 6 bases between them. The CDR3 spans 12 residues. Germline CDR1 MDHEN, CDR2 SYDVKM. CDR3: CASSPLNEKLFF. The CDR3 nucleotides read TGTGCCAGCAGTCCGCTAAATGAAAAACTGTTTTTT.

This clone was seen a few times. V usage is TRBV5-1 and J usage is TRBJ1-3; D not resolved. The CDR3 is 15 residues long. Trimming cost V 1 base and J 0 bases, with 8 bases left between them. Germline values: CDR1 SGHRS, CDR2 YFSETQ. CDR3: CASSLQSGSGNTIYF. The DNA for the CDR3 is TGCGCCAGCAGCTTGCAGAGCGGCTCTGGAAACACCATATATTTT.

The V gene is TRBV5-6, the J gene TRBJ2-7; D is possibly TRBD1 (5 bases). CDR1 is SGHDT and CDR2 is YYEEEE in the germline V gene. The V end lost 0 bases, the J end lost 6 bases, and 7 bases lay between the germline ends. The CDR3 is made up of 12 amino acids. The CDR3: CASSLAQGEQYF. The CDR3 DNA reads TGTGCCAGCAGCTTGGCCCAGGGCGAGCAGTACTTC.

The rearrangement uses TRBV9 and TRBJ2-1; 8 bases are a match to TRBD2. With V trimmed by 2 bases and J by 5 bases, 6 bases remained unmatched. Germline V gene lookup returns CDR1 SGDLS and CDR2 YYNGEE. The CDR3 is 15 amino acids. The CDR3 loop is CASSVGTRGHNEQFF. CDR3 in DNA: TGTGCCAGCAGCGTCGGGACTAGAGGCCACAATGAGCAGTTCTTC.

The genes are TRBV11-2 and TRBJ1-2, with 9 bases lining up with TRBD1. After removal of 4 bases from V and 6 bases from J, the junction contained 6 bases not matched to a gene. Per germline, CDR1 SGHAT and CDR2 FQNNGV. The CDR3 sequence is 14 residues long. The CDR3 spells CASSSRTGADGYTF. The CDR3 bases are TGTGCCAGCAGCTCCCGGACAGGGGCGGATGGCTACACCTTC.

This clone was recorded once. V and J are TRBV27 and TRBJ2-7; 10 nucleotides line up with TRBD1. The germline CDR1 and CDR2 sequences are MNHEY and SMNVEV (reference sequence). The CDR3 is made up of 14 amino acids. The V segment lost 6 bases and the J segment 1 base; nucleotides outside the gene matches: 3. CDR3 DNA: TGTGCCAGCAGCCGGGACAGGGGTTCCTACGAGCAGTACTTC. It encodes CASSRDRGSYEQYF.

V is TRBV25-1 and J is TRBJ1-1; D remains ambiguous. CDR1 is MGHDK and CDR2 is SYGVNS in the germline V gene. The CDR3 is 14 residues long. Between the trimmed V and J ends, which lost 5 bases and 0 bases, there was a span of 10 bases. Written as DNA, the CDR3 is TGTGCCAGCAGTTGGACGGGGATGAACACTGAAGCTTTCTTT. Translation: CASSWTGMNTEAFF.

The rearrangement links TRBV15 to TRBJ2-7; 12 positions agree with TRBD2. The CDR3 spans 16 residues. Germline CDR1 is LNHNV and CDR2 is YYDKDF (reference sequence). J was trimmed by 4 bases and V by 6 bases; bases with no gene match: 10. The DNA of the CDR3 is TGTGCCACCAGTCAAAATCTAGCGGGAGGGAGATACGAGCAGTACTTC. It specifies CATSQNLAGGRYEQYF.

This chain links TRBV11-1 with TRBJ1-5, with D perhaps TRBD1 (5 bases). The V gene lost 8 bases and the J gene lost 3 bases, with 11 bases spanning the gap. The CDR3 contains 13 residues. From germline, CDR1 is SGHAT and CDR2 FQDESV (reference sequence). This CDR3 is CASGRGPNQPQHF. DNA of the CDR3: TGTGCCAGCGGGAGGGGTCCCAATCAGCCCCAGCATTTT.

This CDR3 reads CASSLGQQTGDTQYF. The CDR3 DNA reads TGCGCCAGCAGCTTGGGACAGCAGACCGGGGATACGCAGTATTTT. V usage is TRBV5-1 and J usage is TRBJ2-3; maybe TRBD1 (5 bases). Deletions cut 0 bases from V and 6 bases from J, with 14 bases between. This CDR3 spans 15 amino acids. CDR1 and CDR2 from the germline V gene are SGHRS and YFSETQ.

This chain joins TRBV27 and TRBJ2-3, with D maybe TRBD1 (5 bases). This CDR3 region has 15 residues. The germline V and J ends were trimmed by 2 bases and 1 base, with 10 bases remaining between them. The germline V gene has CDR1 MNHEY and CDR2 SMNVEV (reference sequence). The CDR3 nucleotides are TGTGCCAGCAGTTTAACAGGCTATCGCACAGATACGCAGTATTTT. Protein sequence: CASSLTGYRTDTQYF.